These 15 T cell receptor beta chains share one sample of origin, sequenced in a study of blood T cell repertoires in COVID-19. Method: immunoSEQ multiplex PCR; TCRdb's copy keeps in-frame clones and lacks some. The sample lists some 13,000 clones; 85% to 90% were seen once. The material sequenced was peripheral blood. The receptors were gathered from a human donor in a cohort sampled during active COVID-19.

This chain links TRBV6-5 with TRBJ1-2; D is possibly TRBD1 (6 bases). The CDR3 spans 14 residues. Trimming stripped 7 bases from V and 4 bases from J, with 16 bases between. Per the germline V gene, CDR1 is MNHEY and CDR2 is SVGAGI. This CDR3 reads CASTPGGGGYGYTF. The CDR3 DNA reads as TGTGCCAGCACCCCGGGGGGGGGCGGCTATGGCTACACCTTC.

The chain uses TRBV5-1 and TRBJ2-3, with 7 nucleotides matching TRBD2. Germline-derived CDR1 and CDR2 are SGHRS and YFSETQ. The CDR3 has 15 residues. Trimming cost V 3 bases and J 4 bases; bases outside gene matches: 8. DNA of the CDR3: TGCGCCAGCAGCTCGACGGGGGGTAGCCCAGATACGCAGTATTTT. Its translation: CASSSTGGSPDTQYF.

The chain combines TRBV15 with TRBJ2-3, with 11 nucleotides matching TRBD1. In germline, CDR1 is LNHNV, CDR2 YYDKDF (reference sequence). Losses at the gene ends were 1 base for V and 7 bases for J; bases not matched to a gene: 4. The CDR3 is 15 residues long. The CDR3 region has the DNA TGTGCCACCAGCAGAGGAGGACAGGGGGCGAATACGCAGTATTTT. Its translation: CATSRGGQGANTQYF.

This chain uses TRBV15 with TRBJ1-4, with D hard to call. The CDR3 extends over 14 amino acids. Germline loops: CDR1 LNHNV, CDR2 YYDKDF (reference sequence). V lost 1 base and J lost 3, with 6 bases in between. The CDR3 sequence: CATSRVQSNEKLFF. The CDR3 DNA is TGTGCCACCAGCAGAGTGCAGTCTAATGAAAAACTGTTTTTT. Full variable domain (remainder filled in from reference TRBV15 and TRBJ1-4): DAMVIQNPRYQVTQFGKPVTLSCSQTLNHNVMYWYQQKSSQAPKLLFHYYDKDFNNEADTPDNFQSRRPNTSFCFLDIRSPGLGDTAMYLCATSRVQSNEKLFFGSGTQLSVL.

This rearrangement joins TRBV27 to TRBJ2-7, with D possibly being TRBD1 (6 bases). Germline CDR1 and CDR2: MNHEY and SMNVEV (reference sequence). The CDR3 contains 15 residues. V was clipped by 2 bases and J by 2 bases, with 13 bases between them. In nucleotides, the CDR3 is TGTGCCAGCAGTTTAATGGGTGCAGGGGCCTACGAGCAGTACTTC. Translating gives CASSLMGAGAYEQYF.

The genes are TRBV5-1 and TRBJ2-7, with 8 bases aligning to TRBD1. The CDR3 loop spans 14 amino acids. The J segment lost 5 bases and the V segment lost 3 bases, leaving 7 bases of the junction unmatched. Per germline, CDR1 SGHRS and CDR2 YFSETQ. The CDR3 sequence: CASSSLDREDEQYF. In nucleotides, the CDR3 is TGCGCCAGCAGCTCCTTGGACAGGGAAGACGAGCAGTACTTC. The full variable domain, in which reference TRBV5-1 and TRBJ2-7 provide the parts outside the CDR3, is KAGVTQTPRYLIKTRGQQVTLSCSPISGHRSVSWYQQTPGQGLQFLFEYFSETQRNKGNFPGRFSGRQFSNSRSEMNVSTLELGDSALYLCASSSLDREDEQYFGPGTRLTVT.

In this sample, this clone turned up a few times. The chain has TRBV27 and TRBJ1-1; D is unresolved. The CDR3 is made up of 11 amino acids. Germline CDR1 reads MNHEY; CDR2 reads SMNVEV (reference sequence). The V and J ends lost 7 bases and 5 bases respectively, with 8 bases between them. This CDR3 is CASTGGTEAFF. DNA of the CDR3: TGTGCCAGCACCGGCGGGACTGAAGCTTTCTTT.

This rearrangement joins TRBV6-6 to TRBJ1-2, with TRBD1 matching over 8 bases. CDR3 length: 15 residues. Germline-derived CDR1 and CDR2 are MNHNY and SVGAGI (reference sequence). The V segment lost 4 bases and the J segment 4 bases; nucleotides outside the gene matches: 8. The CDR3: CASSLTGDVGYGYTF. CDR3 nucleotides: TGTGCCAGCAGTTTGACAGGGGACGTGGGCTATGGCTACACCTTC.

The rearrangement uses TRBV6-2 or TRBV6-3 and TRBJ2-7; weak D call: TRBD1 (5 bases). The length of the CDR3 is 11 residues. In germline, CDR1 is MNHEY, CDR2 SVGEGT. Trimming shortened V by 2 bases and J by 9 bases, and 8 bases separated the two germline ends. CDR3 coding DNA: TGTGCCAGCAGTTACCAGGGCGGGCAGTACTTC. Protein: CASSYQGGQYF.

V is TRBV10-3 and J is TRBJ2-2; 7 bases match TRBD2. The CDR3 is made up of 16 amino acids. Trimming took 3 bases from V and 2 from J; bases not matched to a gene: 6. Germline V gene lookup returns CDR1 ENHRY and CDR2 SYGVKD. The CDR3 here is CAISDRSGTNTGELFF. The CDR3 DNA sequence: TGTGCCATCAGTGATAGGAGCGGGACCAACACCGGGGAGCTGTTTTTT.

The chain combines TRBV9 with TRBJ1-2; the D is unclear. CDR3 size: 15 residues. Between the trimmed V and J ends, which lost 0 bases and 7 bases, there was a span of 16 bases. Germline V CDR1 and CDR2: SGDLS, YYNGEE. The CDR3 reads CASSVEAGQIGGYTF. CDR3 DNA sequence: TGTGCCAGCAGCGTAGAGGCAGGTCAGATTGGTGGCTACACCTTC.

The rearrangement links TRBV13 to TRBJ2-7; D is possibly TRBD2 (5 bases). Trimming pared 2 bases from V and 3 bases from J, leaving 5 bases between. CDR1 PRHDT and CDR2 FYEKMQ come from the germline V gene (reference sequence). The CDR3 has 12 amino acids. CDR3 sequence reads: CASSLRGYEQYF. The DNA of the CDR3 is TGTGCCAGCAGCTTACGGGGCTACGAGCAGTACTTC.

The rearrangement uses TRBV7-8 and TRBJ1-2, with TRBD1 matching 8 bases. Germline loops: CDR1 SGHVS, CDR2 FQNEAQ. J was trimmed by 5 bases and V by 1 base; bases with no gene match: 0. The CDR3 runs 13 residues. The CDR3 DNA reads TGTGCCAGCAGCTTAGGGACAGGGTATGGCTACACCTTC. Its protein product is CASSLGTGYGYTF. Variable domain in full (rest from reference TRBV7-8 and TRBJ1-2): GAGVSQSPRYKVAKRGQDVALRCDPISGHVSLFWYQQALGQGPEFLTYFQNEAQLDKSGLPSDRFFAERPEGSVSTLKIQRTQQEDSAVYLCASSLGTGYGYTFGSGTRLTVV.

The chain joins TRBV28 to TRBJ1-5, with D unclear. In germline, CDR1 is MDHEN, CDR2 SYDVKM. The CDR3 runs to 15 residues. V was clipped by 7 bases and J by 4 bases, with 17 bases between them. The CDR3 spells CASIQSLRKNQPQHF. DNA of the CDR3: TGTGCCAGCATCCAAAGTCTCAGAAAAAATCAGCCCCAGCATTTT.

The chain has TRBV12-3 or TRBV12-4 and TRBJ2-5; D not resolved. V lost 3 bases and J 2 bases, leaving 7 bases between the germline ends. The CDR3 is 13 amino acids. The CDR3 nucleotides read TGTGCCAGCAGTTTCGTCACACAAGAGACCCAGTACTTC. Translated: CASSFVTQETQYF.